The source of this T cell receptor (beta chain) is a study of blood T cell repertoires in COVID-19. The overall study: Sources were T cells, B-cell-depleted T cells, or PBMCs; the material itself was cDNA or gDNA.

The germline V gene encodes CDR1 LGHDT and CDR2 YNNKEL (reference sequence). The CDR3 length is 14 residues. V was pared by 4 bases and J by 1 base, with 10 bases between. Assignments of participants to cohorts depended upon their own reported clinical history. Assay used: immunoSEQ multiplex PCR; TCRdb lists only in-frame clones, some missing. The data contain a few hundred thousand clones, roughly nine tenths of them singletons. This chain uses TRBV3-1 (or the pseudogene TRBV3-2) with TRBJ1-1; D uncertain. This TCR came from a human donor in a cohort exposed to, infected with or recovered from COVID-19 (not recorded which). The donor label of this sample is uncertain. The sequenced material came from PBMCs or T cells enriched from blood (not recorded which). CDR3: CASSPSGPNTEAFF. The CDR3 DNA sequence: TGTGCCAGCAGCCCAAGCGGGCCGAACACTGAAGCTTTCTTT.